This paragraph covers one T cell receptor beta chain sequence. Its antigen is unknown. The source of the sample is a study of shared clonotypes between healthy human individuals. The assay was immunoSEQ multiplex PCR, and TCRdb's table has in-frame clones only and misses some. The data hold about 2.4 million clones, with approximately 94% observed a single time. Donors were healthy HIV-negative adults without recent acute infections or vaccinations. Study-level points and caveats: The study's rarefaction showed incomplete sorted-subset sequencing despite large depth. Clonotype sharing among donors, it was expected, would be affected by sequencing depth.

V lost 2 bases and J lost 4, with 15 bases in between. CDR1 is MNHEY and CDR2 is SVGAGI in the germline V gene. The CDR3 is 15 residues long. Input material: naive CD4+ T cells from PBMCs. Described subset: CD45RA+ positively selected. The chain links TRBV6-5 to TRBJ2-7, with D possibly matching TRBD2 (7 bases). This TCR was sampled from a man aged 18 to 29 in good health. Some clones in this sample may be carry-over from other donors' samples. CDR3 protein: CASSYRRGLSYEQYF. The CDR3 region has the DNA TGTGCCAGCAGTTACAGGCGGGGGCTATCGTACGAGCAGTACTTC.